The rows below give T cell receptor beta chains drawn from one sample of a study of blood T cell repertoires in COVID-19. Only in-frame clones appear in the TCRdb table, and some are missing; sequencing was by immunoSEQ multiplex PCR. The sample lists around 300,000 clones, around 90% occurring once. Sequencing was carried out using PBMCs or T cells enriched from blood (not recorded which). These TCRs come from a man aged 30 to 39 who had recovered from COVID-19. Each CDR3 is given without its conserved first and last residue. The D gene is left open where the match is weak. Clone size is given for some rows only: seen once, a few or many times, or a class if the clone is expanded.

d_gene: NA; abundance: NA; j_gene: TRBJ2-7; v_gene: TRBV21-1; CDR3aa: ASTKDRENEQY
d_gene: NA; abundance: NA; j_gene: TRBJ1-2; v_gene: TRBV19; CDR3aa: ASSIGPPYGYT
d_gene: NA; abundance: NA; j_gene: TRBJ1-4; v_gene: TRBV28; CDR3aa: ASSLSGSVEKLF
d_gene: TRBD1; abundance: few; j_gene: TRBJ1-1; v_gene: TRBV10-3; CDR3aa: ATVPGQGTLAEAF
d_gene: TRBD2; abundance: NA; j_gene: TRBJ2-3; v_gene: TRBV24-1; CDR3aa: ATSDGGGAGDTQY
d_gene: TRBD1; abundance: NA; j_gene: TRBJ1-4; v_gene: TRBV19; CDR3aa: ASSMPGQAEKLF
d_gene: NA; abundance: NA; j_gene: TRBJ1-6; v_gene: TRBV5-1; CDR3aa: ASSLRQASYNSPLH
d_gene: NA; abundance: NA; j_gene: TRBJ2-7; v_gene: TRBV5-4; CDR3aa: ASSLGSSEQY
d_gene: NA; abundance: NA; j_gene: TRBJ2-1; v_gene: TRBV7-3; CDR3aa: ASSSARGNEQF
d_gene: TRBD2; abundance: once; j_gene: TRBJ2-5; v_gene: TRBV9; CDR3aa: ASSRSGTIGETQY
d_gene: TRBD1; abundance: NA; j_gene: TRBJ1-6; v_gene: TRBV28; CDR3aa: ASRPSDRANSPLH
d_gene: NA; abundance: NA; j_gene: TRBJ1-2; v_gene: TRBV25-1; CDR3aa: ASSDSSNYGYT